The rows below give T cell receptor beta chains drawn from one sample of a study of blood T cell repertoires in COVID-19. Profiling relied on immunoSEQ multiplex PCR, and the TCRdb table lists in-frame clones only, not all of them. This table holds 40,000 to 45,000 clones, approximately 92% found once. Sequencing input: peripheral blood. All receptors derive from a human donor in a cohort sampled during active COVID-19. Both conserved end residues are part of each CDR3. The D gene is left open where the match is weak. The size of a clone is reported for some rows only, either as once, few or many, or as a class for expanded clones.

CDR3 DNA	CDR3 protein	clone size	V gene	D gene	J gene
TGTGCCAGCAGTTTAATGGGAGAAGGCACAGATACGCAGTATTTT	CASSLMGEGTDTQYF	once	TRBV27	NA	TRBJ2-3
TGTGCCTGCCATTCAGGGGGTCCTTCACCCCTCCACTTT	CACHSGGPSPLHF	NA	TRBV30	TRBD1	TRBJ1-6
TGTGCCAGCAGCGCGGATCGCAATCAGCCCCAGCATTTT	CASSADRNQPQHF	NA	TRBV7-8	NA	TRBJ1-5
TGTGCCAGCAGTGTGAGGGGACAGGGCGTAGAGACCCAGTACTTC	CASSVRGQGVETQYF	NA	TRBV28	TRBD1	TRBJ2-5
TGTGCCAGCAGTCGACAGGGTGGAGGAAAACTGTTTTTT	CASSRQGGGKLFF	NA	TRBV27	TRBD1	TRBJ1-4
TGTGCCAGCAGTGAGGTTGCTAGGGGAAACTATGGCTACACCTTC	CASSEVARGNYGYTF	NA	TRBV6-1	NA	TRBJ1-2
TGTGCCAGCAGCCAACGGGGGGGCACTGAAGCTTTCTTT	CASSQRGGTEAFF	NA	TRBV14	NA	TRBJ1-1
TGTGCCAGCAGCATTGGGGGGGGACAGGGGACAGATACGCAGTATTTT	CASSIGGGQGTDTQYF	NA	TRBV7-6	TRBD1	TRBJ2-3
TGTGCCAGCAGTTCTAGACTAGCGGGATTCTACGAGCAGTACTTC	CASSSRLAGFYEQYF	NA	TRBV6-2/TRBV6-3	TRBD2	TRBJ2-7
TGTGCCAGCTTTATAGCGGGAGAGTCCTACGAGCAGTACTTC	CASFIAGESYEQYF	NA	TRBV6-5	TRBD2	TRBJ2-7
TGCGCCAGCAGCTTGCCTTACAATGAGCAGTTCTTC	CASSLPYNEQFF	NA	TRBV5-1	NA	TRBJ2-1
TGTGCCAGCAGTTTAGAGGGCCCGAACACCGGGGAGCTGTTTTTT	CASSLEGPNTGELFF	NA	TRBV27	NA	TRBJ2-2
TGTGCCAGCAGCTTACGGTCCAGGGTCCGCGAAAAACTGTTTTTT	CASSLRSRVREKLFF	once	TRBV7-9	NA	TRBJ1-4
TGTGCCAGTAGTACCACAACCTTCACCGAGCAGTACTTC	CASSTTTFTEQYF	NA	TRBV19	NA	TRBJ2-7
TGTGCCAGCAGCCCCGGGGACAGGGGGTGGGAGACCCAGTACTTC	CASSPGDRGWETQYF	few	TRBV9	TRBD1	TRBJ2-5
TGTGCCAGCTCACCACTGGAGGGATTAGCTAACTATGGCTACACCTTC	CASSPLEGLANYGYTF	NA	TRBV18	NA	TRBJ1-2
TGTGCCAGTAGTATGAGGGACAGAGATTACGAGCAGTACTTC	CASSMRDRDYEQYF	NA	TRBV19	TRBD1	TRBJ2-7
TGTGCCAGCAGTCAAAACAGGGGAGGAAATTCACCCCTCCACTTT	CASSQNRGGNSPLHF	few	TRBV7-2	TRBD1	TRBJ1-6
TGTGCCAGCAGACTACAGGGCTTCGGGGCCAAAAACATTCAGTACTTC	CASRLQGFGAKNIQYF	NA	TRBV27	NA	TRBJ2-4
TGTGCCAGCAGCTTAGATTTACTCTTCAAAGAGGACGAGCAGTACTTC	CASSLDLLFKEDEQYF	NA	TRBV7-2	NA	TRBJ2-7
TGTGCCAGCAGCCAGGAGTACAGGCAATATCAGCCCCAGCATTTT	CASSQEYRQYQPQHF	NA	TRBV4-2	NA	TRBJ1-5
TGTGCCAGCAGCGCCCACTTGGGACAGCTCACAGGCGCCGGGGAGCTGTTTTTT	CASSAHLGQLTGAGELFF	NA	TRBV7-6	TRBD1	TRBJ2-2
TGTGCCAGCAGTTTTCCCCCGGGGACTAGCGCTTCTAGCACAGATACGCAGTATTTT	CASSFPPGTSASSTDTQYF	NA	TRBV6-9	TRBD2	TRBJ2-3
TGTGCCACGGGGGGTTACTATGGCTACACCTTC	CATGGYYGYTF	NA	TRBV6-5	NA	TRBJ1-2
TGTGCCAGCCCTCTTCAGGGGCGTTACACTGAAGCTTTCTTT	CASPLQGRYTEAFF	NA	TRBV18	NA	TRBJ1-1
TGTGCCAGCAGCTTGCGACCTGCAGGGATAACCTACAATGAGCAGTTCTTC	CASSLRPAGITYNEQFF	NA	TRBV5-4	NA	TRBJ2-1
TGTGCCAGCAGCCTTTTCGACAGATACGAGCAGTACTTC	CASSLFDRYEQYF	once	TRBV7-2	NA	TRBJ2-7
TGTGCCAGCAGCTTAGACTCCTCACCCTCCTACGAGCAGTACTTC	CASSLDSSPSYEQYF	NA	TRBV6-5	NA	TRBJ2-7
TGTGCCAGCAAACTTGACAATGAGCAGTTCTTC	CASKLDNEQFF	NA	TRBV2	NA	TRBJ2-1
TGTGCCACCAGCCCCCTAGCGGGCTCCTACAATGAGCAGTTCTTC	CATSPLAGSYNEQFF	NA	TRBV24-1	TRBD2	TRBJ2-1
TGTGCCAGCAGCCAATTGGCAGGGGATGGCTACACCTTC	CASSQLAGDGYTF	NA	TRBV4-2	NA	TRBJ1-2
TGTGCCAGCAGTTCCTCTAGCGGGGGGCTGAGAGAGACCCAGTACTTC	CASSSSSGGLRETQYF	NA	TRBV6-5	TRBD2	TRBJ2-5
TGTGCCAGCAGCCAAGTCGGTAATGGCTACACCTTC	CASSQVGNGYTF	NA	TRBV3-1/TRBV3-2	NA	TRBJ1-2
TGCGCCAGCTCGGGACAGGGGGCTAGGGATACGCAGTATTTT	CASSGQGARDTQYF	NA	TRBV5-1	TRBD1	TRBJ2-3
TGTGCCAGCAGCGTAGACCAGGGGGCAGGCGGGGAGCTGTTTTTT	CASSVDQGAGGELFF	NA	TRBV9	TRBD1	TRBJ2-2
TGTGCCAGCAGTGAGCTGAGGGGACTAGCGATTCCCACAGATACGCAGTATTTT	CASSELRGLAIPTDTQYF	once	TRBV25-1	TRBD2	TRBJ2-3
TGTGCCACCAGTGATCCCGGACAGGGCTACTACGAGCAGTACTTC	CATSDPGQGYYEQYF	NA	TRBV24-1	TRBD1	TRBJ2-7
TGTGCCAGCAGCTTAAGGGACAGGGCCCGGGAGACCCAGTACTTC	CASSLRDRARETQYF	NA	TRBV7-8	TRBD1	TRBJ2-5
TGTGCCAGCAACTTCCCGTCTAGCGGGACGGTCGGCGGGGAGCTGTTTTTT	CASNFPSSGTVGGELFF	NA	TRBV28	TRBD2	TRBJ2-2
TGTGCCAGCAACTTGGACAGGGGAGGTGAAAAACTGTTTTTT	CASNLDRGGEKLFF	NA	TRBV6-5	TRBD1	TRBJ1-4